This T cell receptor beta chain comes out of a study of molecular identifiers for immune sequencing clone quantification. TCRdb fed the PCR reads into MiXCR, producing one record per CDR3 protein. The table shows under 600,000 distinct CDR3 sequences, with 20% to 25% occurring only once. V was cut by 2 bases and J by 0 bases, with 7 bases left in between. Germline V gene sequence: CDR1 KGHSH, CDR2 LQKENI. This CDR3 contains 15 residues. This TCR came from a human donor in good health. Some libraries in this study had Jurkat cell RNA spiked in. The V and J genes are TRBV18 and TRBJ2-2, with D possibly being TRBD1 (6 bases). Material: naive CD8+ T cells from blood, with Jurkat cell RNA spiked in. Subset specified: FACS-sorted CD8+CD4-CCR7+CD45RA+ naive T cells. The CDR3 nucleotides read TGTGCCAGCTCACCATCAGGGGCGAACACCGGGGAGCTGTTTTTT. It encodes CASSPSGANTGELFF.